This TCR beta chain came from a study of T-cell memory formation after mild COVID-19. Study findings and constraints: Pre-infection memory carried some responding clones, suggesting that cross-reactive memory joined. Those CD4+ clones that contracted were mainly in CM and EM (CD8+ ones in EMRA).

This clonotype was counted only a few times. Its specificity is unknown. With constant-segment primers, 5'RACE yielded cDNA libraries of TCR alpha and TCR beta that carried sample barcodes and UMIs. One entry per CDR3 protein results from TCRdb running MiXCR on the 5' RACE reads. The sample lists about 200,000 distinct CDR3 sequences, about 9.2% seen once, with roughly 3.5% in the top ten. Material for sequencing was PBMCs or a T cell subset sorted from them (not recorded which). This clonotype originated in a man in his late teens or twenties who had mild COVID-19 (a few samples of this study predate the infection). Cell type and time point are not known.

The DNA for the CDR3 is TGTGCCAGCTCACCATCGGGAAGTATTAACACTGAAGCTTTCTTT. Protein sequence: CASSPSGSINTEAFF. V is TRBV18 and J is TRBJ1-1; D is uncertain. CDR3 size: 15 residues. In germline, CDR1 is KGHSH, CDR2 LQKENI. V gave up 2 bases and J gave up 2 bases, with 12 bases separating them.